The clone carrying this T cell receptor (beta chain) was seen many times. These data come from a study of early T cells in non-severe SARS-CoV-2 infection. Unique molecular identifier tags were affixed to discrete cDNA molecules. Each CDR3 protein gets one entry after TCRdb re-called the 5' RACE reads with MiXCR. The table includes 46,000 or so distinct CDR3 sequences, roughly 4% detected once. The sample consisted of whole blood. The source of this sequence is an adult who was a healthcare worker with PCR-confirmed SARS-CoV-2 infection or an uninfected control (not recorded which).

The CDR3 protein is CASSEAQGSTDTQYF. Here the CDR3 DNA reads TGTGCCAGCAGTGAAGCACAGGGGAGCACAGATACGCAGTATTTT. This rearrangement joins TRBV2 to TRBJ2-3; 7 bases are a match to TRBD1. With V trimmed by 0 bases and J by 0 bases, 0 bases remained unmatched. Germline V gene lookup returns CDR1 SNHLY and CDR2 FYNNEI. CDR3 length: 15 amino acids.